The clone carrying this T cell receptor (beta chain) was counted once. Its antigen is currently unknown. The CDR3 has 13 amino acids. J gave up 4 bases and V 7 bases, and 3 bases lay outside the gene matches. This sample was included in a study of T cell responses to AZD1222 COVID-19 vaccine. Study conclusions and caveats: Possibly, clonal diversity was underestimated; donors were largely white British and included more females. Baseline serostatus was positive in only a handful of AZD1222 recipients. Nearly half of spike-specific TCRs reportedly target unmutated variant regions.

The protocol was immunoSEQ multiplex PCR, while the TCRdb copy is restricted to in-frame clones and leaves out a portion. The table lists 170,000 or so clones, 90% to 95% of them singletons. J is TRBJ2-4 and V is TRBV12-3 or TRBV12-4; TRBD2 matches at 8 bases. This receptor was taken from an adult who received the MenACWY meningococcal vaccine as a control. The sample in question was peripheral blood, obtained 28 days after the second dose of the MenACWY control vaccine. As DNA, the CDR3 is TGTGCCAGCACCACTAGCGGAAAAAACATTCAGTACTTC. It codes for CASTTSGKNIQYF.